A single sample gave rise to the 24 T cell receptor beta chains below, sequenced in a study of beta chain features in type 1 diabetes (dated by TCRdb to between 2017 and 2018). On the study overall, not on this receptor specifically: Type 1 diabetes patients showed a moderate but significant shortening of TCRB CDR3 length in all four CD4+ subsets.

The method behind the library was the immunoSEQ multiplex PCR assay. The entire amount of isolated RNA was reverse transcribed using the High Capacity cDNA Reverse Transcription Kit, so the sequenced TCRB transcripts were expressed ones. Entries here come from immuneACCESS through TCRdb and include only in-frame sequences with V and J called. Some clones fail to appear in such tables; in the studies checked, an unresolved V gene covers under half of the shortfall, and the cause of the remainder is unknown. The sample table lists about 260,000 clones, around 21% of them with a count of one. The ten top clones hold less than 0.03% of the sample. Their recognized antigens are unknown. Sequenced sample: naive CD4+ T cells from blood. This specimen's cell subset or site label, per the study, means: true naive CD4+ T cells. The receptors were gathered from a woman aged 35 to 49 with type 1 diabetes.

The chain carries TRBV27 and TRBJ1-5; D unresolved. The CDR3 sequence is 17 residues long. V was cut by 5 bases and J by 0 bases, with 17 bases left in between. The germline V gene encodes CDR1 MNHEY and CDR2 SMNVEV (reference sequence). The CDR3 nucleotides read TGTGCCAGCAGTCCATTGGCGGCAGAATATAGCAATCAGCCCCAGCATTTT. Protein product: CASSPLAAEYSNQPQHF.

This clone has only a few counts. The CDR3 loop reads CAISEVGGNTEAFF. CDR3 in DNA: TGTGCCATCAGTGAGGTAGGGGGCAACACTGAAGCTTTCTTT. The V and J genes are TRBV10-3 and TRBJ1-1, with 7 bases aligning to TRBD1. Unmatched junction bases numbered 2, after V lost 2 bases and J lost 2 bases. Germline V CDR1 and CDR2: ENHRY, SYGVKD. CDR3 length: 14 residues.

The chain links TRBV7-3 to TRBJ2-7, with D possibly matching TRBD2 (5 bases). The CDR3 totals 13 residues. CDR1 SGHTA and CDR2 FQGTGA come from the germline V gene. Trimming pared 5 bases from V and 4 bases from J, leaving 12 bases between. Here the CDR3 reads CASSRMGGYEQYF. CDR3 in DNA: TGTGCCAGCAGCCGCATGGGCGGGTACGAGCAGTACTTC.

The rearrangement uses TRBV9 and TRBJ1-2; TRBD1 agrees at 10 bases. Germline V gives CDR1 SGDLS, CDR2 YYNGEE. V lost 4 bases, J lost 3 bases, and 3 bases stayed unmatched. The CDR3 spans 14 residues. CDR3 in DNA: TGTGCCAGCAGCCCAGGGACAGGGGACTATGGCTACACCTTC. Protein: CASSPGTGDYGYTF. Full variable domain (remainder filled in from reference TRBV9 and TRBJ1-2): DSGVTQTPKHLITATGQRVTLRCSPRSGDLSVYWYQQSLDQGLQFLIQYYNGEERAKGNILERFSAQQFPDLHSELNLSSLELGDSALYFCASSPGTGDYGYTFGSGTRLTVV.

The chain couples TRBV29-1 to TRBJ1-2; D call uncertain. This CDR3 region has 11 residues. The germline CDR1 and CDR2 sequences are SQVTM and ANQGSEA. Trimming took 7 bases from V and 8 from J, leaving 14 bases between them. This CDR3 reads CSAWELYGYTF. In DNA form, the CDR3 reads TGCAGCGCCTGGGAGTTATACGGCTACACCTTC.

The CDR3 sequence is CSARTGWNSPLHF. CDR3 in DNA: TGCAGCGCCCGGACAGGGTGGAATTCACCCCTCCACTTT. The chain joins TRBV29-1 to TRBJ1-6, with 8 bases identical to TRBD1. Germline V gives CDR1 SQVTM, CDR2 ANQGSEA. The CDR3 consists of 13 residues. Losses at the gene ends were 7 bases for V and 7 bases for J; bases not matched to a gene: 6.

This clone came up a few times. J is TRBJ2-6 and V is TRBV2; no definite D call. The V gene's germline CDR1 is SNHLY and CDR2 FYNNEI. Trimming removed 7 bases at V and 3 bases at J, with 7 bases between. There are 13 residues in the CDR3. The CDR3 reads CASIWSGANVLTF. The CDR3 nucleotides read TGTGCCAGCATCTGGAGTGGGGCCAACGTCCTGACTTTC.

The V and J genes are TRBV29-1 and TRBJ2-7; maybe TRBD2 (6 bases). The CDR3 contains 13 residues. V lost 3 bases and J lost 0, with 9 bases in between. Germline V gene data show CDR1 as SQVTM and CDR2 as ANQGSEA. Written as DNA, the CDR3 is TGCAGCGTTGAGATGGAGGGCTCCTACGAGCAGTACTTC. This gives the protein CSVEMEGSYEQYF.

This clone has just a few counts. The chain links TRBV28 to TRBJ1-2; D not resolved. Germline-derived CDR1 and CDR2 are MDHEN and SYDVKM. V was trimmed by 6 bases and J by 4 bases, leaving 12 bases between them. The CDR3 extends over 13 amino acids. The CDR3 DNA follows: TGTGCCAGCAGCCCCGGGTTTATCTATGGCTACACCTTC. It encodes CASSPGFIYGYTF.

CDR3 residues: CASTPSRTGPYEQYF. The CDR3 DNA reads TGTGCCAGCACCCCCAGCCGGACAGGGCCCTACGAGCAGTACTTC. V usage is TRBV7-9 and J usage is TRBJ2-7, with TRBD1 identical over 8 bases. Germline lookup yields CDR1 SEHNR and CDR2 FQNEAQ (reference sequence). The CDR3 spans 15 residues. After removal of 7 bases from V and 2 bases from J, the junction contained 10 bases not matched to a gene. The whole variable domain, filled in from reference TRBV7-9 and TRBJ2-7, reads DTGVSQNPRHKITKRGQNVTFRCDPISEHNRLYWYRQTLGQGPEFLTYFQNEAQLEKSRLLSDRFSAERPKGSFSTLEIQRTEQGDSAMYLCASTPSRTGPYEQYFGPGTRLTVT.

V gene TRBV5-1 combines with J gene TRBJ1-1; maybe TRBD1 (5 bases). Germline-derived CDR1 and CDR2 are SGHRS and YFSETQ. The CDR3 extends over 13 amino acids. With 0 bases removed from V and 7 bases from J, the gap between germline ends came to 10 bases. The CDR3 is CASSLAGFVEAFF. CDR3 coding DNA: TGCGCCAGCAGCTTGGCAGGGTTCGTTGAAGCTTTCTTT.

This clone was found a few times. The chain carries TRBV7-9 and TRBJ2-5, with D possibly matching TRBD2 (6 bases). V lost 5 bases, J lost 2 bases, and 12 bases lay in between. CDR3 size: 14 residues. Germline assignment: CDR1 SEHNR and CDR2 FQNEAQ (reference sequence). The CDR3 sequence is CASSIPGTQETQYF. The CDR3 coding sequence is TGTGCCAGCAGCATCCCCGGGACTCAAGAGACCCAGTACTTC.

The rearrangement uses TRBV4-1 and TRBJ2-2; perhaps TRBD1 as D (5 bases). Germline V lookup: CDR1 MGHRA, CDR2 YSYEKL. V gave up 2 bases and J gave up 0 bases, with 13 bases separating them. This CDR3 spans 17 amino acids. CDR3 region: CASSQPWEQANTGELFF. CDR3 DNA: TGCGCCAGCAGCCAACCCTGGGAACAGGCGAACACCGGGGAGCTGTTTTTT.

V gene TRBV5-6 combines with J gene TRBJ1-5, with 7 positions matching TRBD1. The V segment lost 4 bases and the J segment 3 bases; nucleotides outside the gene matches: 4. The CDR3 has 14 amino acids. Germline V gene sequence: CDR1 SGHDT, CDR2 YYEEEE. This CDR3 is CASSAGQVNQPQHF. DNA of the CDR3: TGTGCCAGCAGCGCCGGACAGGTCAATCAGCCCCAGCATTTT.

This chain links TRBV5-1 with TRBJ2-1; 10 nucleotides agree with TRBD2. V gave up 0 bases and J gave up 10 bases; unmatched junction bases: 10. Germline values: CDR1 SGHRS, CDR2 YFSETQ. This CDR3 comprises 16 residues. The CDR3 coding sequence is TGCGCCAGCAGCTTGGGTGCTAGCGGGAGTTTCGGGGAGCAGTTCTTC. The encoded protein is CASSLGASGSFGEQFF.

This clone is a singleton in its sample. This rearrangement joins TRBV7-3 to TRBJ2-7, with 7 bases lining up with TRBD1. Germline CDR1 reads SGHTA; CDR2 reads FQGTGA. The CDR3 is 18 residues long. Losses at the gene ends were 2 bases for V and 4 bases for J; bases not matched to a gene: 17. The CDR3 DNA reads TGTGCCAGCAGCTTAGTGGCCCCGACAGGGTTTGGGGTATACGAGCAGTACTTC. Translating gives CASSLVAPTGFGVYEQYF. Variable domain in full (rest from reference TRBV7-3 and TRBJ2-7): GAGVSQTPSNKVTEKGKYVELRCDPISGHTALYWYRQSLGQGPEFLIYFQGTGAADDSGLPNDRFFAVRPEGSVSTLKIQRTERGDSAVYLCASSLVAPTGFGVYEQYFGPGTRLTVT.

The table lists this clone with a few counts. The CDR3 spells CASSFGESTYEQYF. CDR3 DNA sequence: TGTGCCAGCAGCTTCGGAGAATCCACCTACGAGCAGTACTTC. The V gene is TRBV11-1, the J gene TRBJ2-7; D not resolved. The germline V and J ends were trimmed by 3 bases and 2 bases, with 11 bases remaining between them. This CDR3 contains 14 residues. Germline lookup yields CDR1 SGHAT and CDR2 FQDESV (reference sequence).

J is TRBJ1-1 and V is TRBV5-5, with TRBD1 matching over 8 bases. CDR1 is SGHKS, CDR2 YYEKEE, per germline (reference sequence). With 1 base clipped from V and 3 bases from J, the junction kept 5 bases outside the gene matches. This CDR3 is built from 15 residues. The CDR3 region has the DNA TGTGCCAGCAGCTTGCGGACAGGGTGGGACACTGAAGCTTTCTTT. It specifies CASSLRTGWDTEAFF.

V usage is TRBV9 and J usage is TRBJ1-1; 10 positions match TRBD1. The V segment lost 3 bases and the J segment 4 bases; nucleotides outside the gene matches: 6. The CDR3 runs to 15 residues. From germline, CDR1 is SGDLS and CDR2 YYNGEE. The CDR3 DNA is TGTGCCAGCAGCGCGACCGGGACAGGGGTCACTGAAGCTTTCTTT. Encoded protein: CASSATGTGVTEAFF.

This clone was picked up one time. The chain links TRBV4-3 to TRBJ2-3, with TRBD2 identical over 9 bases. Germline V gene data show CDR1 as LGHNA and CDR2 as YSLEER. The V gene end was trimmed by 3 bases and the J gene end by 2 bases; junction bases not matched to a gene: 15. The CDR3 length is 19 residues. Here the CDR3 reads CASSQFYTSGSALTDTQYF. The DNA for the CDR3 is TGCGCCAGCAGCCAGTTCTATACTAGCGGGTCCGCCCTCACAGATACGCAGTATTTT.

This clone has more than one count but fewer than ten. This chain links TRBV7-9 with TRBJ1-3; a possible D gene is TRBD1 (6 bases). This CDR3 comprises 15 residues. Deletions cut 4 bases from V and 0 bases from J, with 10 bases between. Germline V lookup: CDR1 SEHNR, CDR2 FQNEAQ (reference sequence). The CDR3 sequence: CASSSDSLSGNTIYF. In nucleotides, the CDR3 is TGTGCCAGCAGCTCGGACAGCCTCTCTGGAAACACCATATATTTT.

This CDR3 is CASSGQGEAQETQYF. DNA for the CDR3: TGTGCCAGTTCCGGACAGGGAGAGGCGCAAGAGACCCAGTACTTC. The genes are TRBV19 and TRBJ2-5; 8 bases line up with TRBD1. The CDR3 spans 15 residues. CDR1 is LNHDA, CDR2 SQIVND, per germline (reference sequence). V trimming: 8 bases; J trimming: 2 bases; junction bases outside the gene matches: 10.

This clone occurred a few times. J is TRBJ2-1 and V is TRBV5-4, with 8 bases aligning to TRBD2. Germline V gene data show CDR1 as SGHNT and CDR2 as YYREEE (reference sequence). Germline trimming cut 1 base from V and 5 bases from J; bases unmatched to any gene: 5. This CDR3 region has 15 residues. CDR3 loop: CASSLLLAANNEQFF. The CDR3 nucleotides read TGTGCCAGCAGCTTGTTACTAGCGGCGAACAATGAGCAGTTCTTC.

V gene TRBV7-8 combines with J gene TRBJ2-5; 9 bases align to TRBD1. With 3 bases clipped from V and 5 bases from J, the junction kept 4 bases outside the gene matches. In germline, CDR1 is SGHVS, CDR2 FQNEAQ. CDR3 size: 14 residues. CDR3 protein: CASSFGQGRETQYF. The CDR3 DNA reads TGTGCCAGCAGCTTTGGACAGGGGAGGGAGACCCAGTACTTC. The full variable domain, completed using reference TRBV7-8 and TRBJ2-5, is GAGVSQSPRYKVAKRGQDVALRCDPISGHVSLFWYQQALGQGPEFLTYFQNEAQLDKSGLPSDRFFAERPEGSVSTLKIQRTQQEDSAVYLCASSFGQGRETQYFGPGTRLLVL.